Below, 31 T cell receptor beta chains from the same sample are listed, as sequenced in a study of blood T cells in healthy people across ages. A sample-barcoded 5' primer and a J-beta primer mix were used in a second PCR of roughly 7 to 12 cycles. TCRdb re-called the 5' RACE reads with MiXCR, one entry per CDR3 protein. This sample yields 600,000 to 850,000 distinct CDR3 sequences, of which around 40% are seen a single time; about 20% belongs to the top ten. The source material was blood. These receptors all stem from a woman in her fifties or sixties in good health.

The chain's CDR3 is CASSLTGTGAYTEAFF. The CDR3 bases are TGCGCCAGCAGCTTGACCGGGACAGGGGCGTACACTGAAGCTTTCTTT. The J gene is TRBJ1-1, the V gene TRBV5-1; 10 bases fit TRBD1. The germline V gene has CDR1 SGHRS and CDR2 YFSETQ. J gave up 3 bases and V 1 base, and 6 bases lay outside the gene matches. This CDR3 region has 16 residues.

This clonotype was seen a few times. V usage is TRBV3-1 and J usage is TRBJ2-1; D may correspond to TRBD1 or TRBD2 (6 bases each). From germline, CDR1 is LGHDT and CDR2 YNNKEL (reference sequence). Trimming removed 0 bases from V and 15 bases from J, with 12 bases in between. The CDR3 totals 12 residues. The CDR3 here is CASSQDRGARFF. The CDR3 bases are TGTGCCAGCAGCCAAGATAGGGGGGCTCGGTTCTTC.

The sample holds a few counts of this clonotype. This sequence joins TRBV5-1 and TRBJ1-2, with D perhaps matching TRBD1 (6 bases). CDR3 length equals 13 residues. Germline values: CDR1 SGHRS, CDR2 YFSETQ. The V gene lost 0 bases and the J gene lost 8 bases, with 11 bases spanning the gap. CDR3 sequence reads: CASSLAGDGGYTF. The CDR3 DNA reads as TGCGCCAGCAGCTTGGCAGGGGACGGAGGCTACACCTTC. Filled out from reference TRBV5-1 and TRBJ1-2, the complete variable domain reads KAGVTQTPRYLIKTRGQQVTLSCSPISGHRSVSWYQQTPGQGLQFLFEYFSETQRNKGNFPGRFSGRQFSNSRSEMNVSTLELGDSALYLCASSLAGDGGYTFGSGTRLTVV.

This rearrangement joins TRBV5-6 to TRBJ2-3; unclear D gene. There are 17 residues in the CDR3. The germline gives CDR1 SGHDT, CDR2 YYEEEE. V shed 1 base and J shed 2 bases, with 17 bases lying between them. Here the CDR3 reads CASSLKLEGLATDTQYF. For the CDR3, the DNA is TGTGCCAGCAGCTTGAAATTGGAAGGGTTGGCCACAGATACGCAGTATTTT.

This chain uses TRBV7-9 with TRBJ2-4, with D perhaps matching TRBD1 (5 bases). Germline V CDR1 and CDR2: SEHNR, FQNEAQ (reference sequence). This CDR3 has 15 residues. Trimming cost V 3 bases and J 3 bases, with 12 bases left between them. CDR3 DNA: TGTGCCAGCAGCTTCCAAGACCAGGGCAAAAACATTCAGTACTTC. It specifies CASSFQDQGKNIQYF.

A few counts support this clonotype. This CDR3 reads CASSEKPTGGIYGYTF. The DNA of the CDR3 is TGTGCCAGCAGCGAGAAACCGACAGGGGGTATTTATGGCTACACCTTC. The chain couples TRBV9 to TRBJ1-2, with 9 positions matching TRBD1. The CDR3 contains 16 residues. CDR1 is SGDLS, CDR2 YYNGEE, per germline. V trimming: 3 bases; J trimming: 5 bases; junction bases outside the gene matches: 11. Combining the CDR3 with reference TRBV9 and TRBJ1-2 gives the whole variable domain DSGVTQTPKHLITATGQRVTLRCSPRSGDLSVYWYQQSLDQGLQFLIQYYNGEERAKGNILERFSAQQFPDLHSELNLSSLELGDSALYFCASSEKPTGGIYGYTFGSGTRLTVV.

There are a few counts of this clonotype. V is TRBV7-6 and J is TRBJ2-1; 11 positions match TRBD2. The CDR3 consists of 15 residues. The V and J ends lost 7 bases and 5 bases, in that order; junction bases with no gene match: 7. CDR1 is SGHVS, CDR2 FNYEAQ, per germline. The CDR3: CASTIAGGENNEQFF. The CDR3 DNA is TGTGCCAGCACCATAGCGGGGGGGGAAAACAATGAGCAGTTCTTC.

V and J are TRBV7-2 and TRBJ1-3; D might be TRBD1 (6 bases). The V end lost 6 bases, the J end lost 2 bases, and 11 bases lay between the germline ends. The length of the CDR3 is 14 residues. Germline CDR1 SGHTA, CDR2 FQGNSA. The CDR3 spells CASRPGAPGNTIYF. CDR3 DNA: TGTGCCAGCAGGCCAGGGGCTCCTGGAAACACCATATATTTT.

The chain is built from TRBV12-3 or TRBV12-4 and TRBJ1-2; the D is unclear. There are 12 residues in the CDR3. V was cut by 1 base and J by 7 bases, with 7 bases left in between. CDR3 in DNA: TGTGCCAGCAGTTTAGAAACAGCTGGCTACACCTTC. Its translation is CASSLETAGYTF.

The table lists this clonotype with a count of one. V gene TRBV7-3 combines with J gene TRBJ2-7; D is unclear. The length of the CDR3 is 15 residues. The germline V and J ends were trimmed by 3 bases and 1 base, with 13 bases remaining between them. Germline V gives CDR1 SGHTA, CDR2 FQGTGA. The CDR3 region has the DNA TGTGCCAGCAGCTTCCTACCAGATTCGTCCTACGAGCAGTACTTC. Its protein is CASSFLPDSSYEQYF.

This chain links TRBV7-2 with TRBJ2-5, with 10 positions matching TRBD1. Per the germline V gene, CDR1 is SGHTA and CDR2 is FQGNSA. CDR3 length: 15 amino acids. V trimming: 6 bases; J trimming: 5 bases; junction bases outside the gene matches: 9. CDR3 protein: CASRPQTGGGETQYF. CDR3 nucleotide sequence: TGTGCCAGCAGACCCCAGACAGGGGGCGGTGAGACCCAGTACTTC.

The rearrangement joins TRBV5-6 to TRBJ2-3; no definite D call. V was clipped by 2 bases and J by 0 bases, with 13 bases between them. The CDR3 length is 16 residues. Germline V gene lookup returns CDR1 SGHDT and CDR2 YYEEEE. CDR3 residues: CASSFRATGSTDTQYF. In DNA form, the CDR3 reads TGTGCCAGCAGCTTTCGGGCTACCGGAAGCACAGATACGCAGTATTTT.

The V and J genes are TRBV20-1 and TRBJ1-6; D is perhaps TRBD1 (6 bases). This CDR3 has 15 residues. The V and J ends lost 6 bases and 4 bases respectively, with 16 bases between them. In germline, CDR1 is DFQATT, CDR2 SNEGSKA (reference sequence). CDR3 sequence: CSAYATGRYNSPLHF. The CDR3 DNA reads TGCAGTGCCTACGCGACAGGAAGATATAATTCACCCCTCCACTTT.

The chain uses TRBV12-3 or TRBV12-4 and TRBJ2-5, with a possible D match to TRBD2 (5 bases). The CDR3 totals 15 residues. The V end lost 1 base, the J end lost 1 base, and 10 bases lay between the germline ends. The CDR3 region is CASSLEALGQETQYF. The CDR3 DNA is TGTGCCAGCAGTTTAGAGGCACTAGGCCAAGAGACCCAGTACTTC.

J is TRBJ2-7 and V is TRBV2; 13 nucleotides agree with TRBD2. This CDR3 comprises 15 residues. Germline loops: CDR1 SNHLY, CDR2 FYNNEI. Trimming took 4 bases from V and 10 from J; bases not matched to a gene: 10. CDR3 in amino acids: CASSGTSGGLEAQYF. The CDR3 DNA reads as TGTGCCAGCAGTGGGACTAGCGGGGGCCTTGAGGCCCAGTACTTC.

This rearrangement joins TRBV20-1 to TRBJ2-1; 8 bases map to TRBD2. The CDR3 is 17 amino acids. V lost 6 bases and J lost 3; bases outside the gene matches: 16. CDR1 DFQATT and CDR2 SNEGSKA come from the germline V gene (reference sequence). As DNA, the CDR3 is TGCAGTGCACCCGGCTCACTCGGGGGGGATCTCTACAATGAGCAGTTCTTC. As protein: CSAPGSLGGDLYNEQFF.

The genes are TRBV7-3 and TRBJ1-1; weak D call: TRBD1 (5 bases). CDR3 length: 14 residues. With 3 bases removed from V and 0 bases from J, the gap between germline ends came to 8 bases. Germline CDR1 reads SGHTA; CDR2 reads FQGTGA. CDR3 in amino acids: CASSLTDMNTEAFF. CDR3 nucleotides: TGTGCCAGCAGCTTGACGGACATGAACACTGAAGCTTTCTTT.

This clonotype was counted once. At one end, the junction sequence differs from germline, possibly due to a read error. The rearrangement uses TRBV7-9 and TRBJ2-3, with D unresolved. The germline V gene encodes CDR1 SEHNR and CDR2 FQNEAQ (reference sequence). CDR3 length: 11 residues. CDR3 nucleotide sequence: TGTACCAGCAGCTCCCCAGATACGCAGTATTTT. This translates into CTSSSPDTQYF.

Only a few counts were recorded for this clonotype. This chain joins TRBV5-4 and TRBJ2-3, with D possibly matching TRBD2 (5 bases). CDR1 is SGHNT, CDR2 YYREEE, per germline (reference sequence). Deletions cut 4 bases from V and 1 base from J, with 13 bases between. CDR3 length: 15 amino acids. The CDR3 loop is CASSPDWTRTDTQYF. The DNA for the CDR3 is TGTGCCAGCAGCCCCGACTGGACTCGCACAGATACGCAGTATTTT.

This clonotype was found many times. This chain uses TRBV10-3 with TRBJ2-3, with TRBD2 identical over 9 bases. The CDR3 sequence is 16 residues long. Germline V CDR1 and CDR2: ENHRY, SYGVKD. Trimming cost V 8 bases and J 6 bases; bases outside gene matches: 15. Written as DNA, the CDR3 is TGTGCCATCGCGTCTGTGGCGGGAGGGCGACGGGATACGCAGTATTTT. Translated: CAIASVAGGRRDTQYF.

The CDR3 coding sequence is TGTGCCAGCAGCTTAGGGGTCCGGCCGGTGCAAGAGACCCAGTTCTTC. The encoded protein is CASSLGVRPVQETQFF. V gene TRBV7-2 combines with J gene TRBJ2-5; the D is unclear. The better agreement between TRBJ2-1 and the DNA end casts doubt on the J call. The germline CDR1 and CDR2 sequences are SGHTA and FQGNSA. CDR3 length: 16 amino acids.

In its sample, this clonotype was seen a few times. This chain uses TRBV6-8 with TRBJ2-6, with 8 nucleotides matching TRBD1. CDR1 is MNHGY and CDR2 is SAAAGT in the germline V gene. This CDR3 is built from 20 residues. Trimming at V came to 2 bases and at J to 0 bases, leaving 12 bases not matched to a gene. CDR3 coding DNA: TGTGCCAGCAGTTACCCTGACAGGGGTGCTTCCTTCTCTGGGGCCAACGTCCTGACTTTC. It codes for CASSYPDRGASFSGANVLTF.

This clonotype has just a few counts. The rearrangement joins TRBV27 to TRBJ2-1, with a weak D call TRBD2 (7 bases). Germline CDR1 reads MNHEY; CDR2 reads SMNVEV (reference sequence). With 4 bases removed from V and 9 bases from J, the gap between germline ends came to 19 bases. CDR3 length equals 15 residues. In nucleotides, the CDR3 is TGTGCCAGCAGTTCTATCGGGGGGCCCGCGGCTGAGCAGTTCTTC. Translated, it gives CASSSIGGPAAEQFF.

The CDR3 loop is CASRDLGGVTYNEQFF. CDR3 coding DNA: TGTGCCAGCAGGGACTTAGGAGGAGTAACCTACAATGAGCAGTTCTTC. This chain joins TRBV6-5 and TRBJ2-1, with TRBD2 as a possible D gene (5 bases). Trimming stripped 6 bases from V and 2 bases from J, with 17 bases between. The length of the CDR3 is 16 residues. Germline V lookup: CDR1 MNHEY, CDR2 SVGAGI.

About this clonotype itself: One end of the junction does not line up with germline, which may come from a read error. The chain combines TRBV10-3 with TRBJ2-5; D is possibly TRBD2 (6 bases). The CDR3 consists of 17 residues. Germline values: CDR1 ENHRY, CDR2 SYGVKD. This CDR3 is CAISEWRGRGRQEAQYF. Here the CDR3 DNA reads TGTGCCATCAGTGAATGGCGGGGAAGGGGTCGGCAAGAGGCCCAGTACTTC.

This clonotype was counted many times. The chain has TRBV7-2 and TRBJ2-5, with a possible D match to TRBD2 (5 bases). V was shortened by 3 bases and J by 2 bases, with 19 bases between the two germline ends. The germline V gene encodes CDR1 SGHTA and CDR2 FQGNSA. The CDR3 spans 17 residues. This CDR3 reads CASSFPRGRLSQETQYF. DNA for the CDR3: TGTGCCAGCAGCTTTCCACGGGGTCGTCTATCGCAAGAGACCCAGTACTTC.

The chain is built from TRBV15 and TRBJ2-5, with D possibly being TRBD2 (6 bases). The better agreement between TRBJ2-7 and the DNA end casts doubt on the J call. Germline V CDR1 and CDR2: LNHNV, YYDKDF (reference sequence). The CDR3 is made up of 16 amino acids. The CDR3 is CATSRDRAGRWDEQYF. The CDR3 region has the DNA TGTGCCACCAGCAGAGATAGGGCGGGGCGGTGGGACGAGCAGTACTTC.

This chain uses TRBV20-1 with TRBJ2-7; D may match TRBD1 or TRBD2 (6 bases each). V lost 4 bases and J 2 bases, leaving 15 bases between the germline ends. CDR1 is DFQATT and CDR2 is SNEGSKA in the germline V gene (reference sequence). This CDR3 has 14 amino acids. CDR3 protein: CSATEGGHPYEQYF. CDR3 DNA: TGCAGTGCTACCGAGGGGGGACATCCCTACGAGCAGTACTTC.

The chain recombines TRBV20-1 with TRBJ2-3, with 14 bases aligning to TRBD2. CDR1 and CDR2 from the germline V gene are DFQATT and SNEGSKA (reference sequence). V shed 6 bases, J shed 6 bases, and the junction held 14 bases outside the gene matches. CDR3 length: 17 residues. CDR3 sequence (DNA): TGCAGTGCCATCGGACTAGCGGGAGGTCACGTTTCGGATACGCAGTATTTT. Translating gives CSAIGLAGGHVSDTQYF.

V usage is TRBV29-1 and J usage is TRBJ1-1; TRBD1 aligns across 9 bases. This CDR3 comprises 13 residues. The germline gives CDR1 SQVTM, CDR2 ANQGSEA. The V gene end was trimmed by 8 bases and the J gene end by 2 bases; junction bases not matched to a gene: 6. CDR3 nucleotide sequence: TGCAGCACTCAGGGACAGGGAAACACTGAAGCTTTCTTT. This codes for CSTQGQGNTEAFF.

The J gene is TRBJ2-7, the V gene TRBV12-3 or TRBV12-4; 7 bases are shared with TRBD2. The CDR3 is 15 residues long. V shed 1 base and J 5 bases; nucleotides not matched to a gene: 8. In DNA form, the CDR3 reads TGTGCCAGCAGTTTAGTTGGCGGGAGTTTGAACGAGCAGTACTTC. Amino acids: CASSLVGGSLNEQYF.